One sample yielded the 14 T cell receptor beta chains listed below, sequenced in a study of shared clonotypes between healthy human individuals. TCRdb's table, derived via immunoSEQ multiplex PCR, lists solely in-frame clones and lacks some. The table lists under 650,000 clones, less than 96% of them singletons. The sample taken for sequencing was naive CD4+ T cells sorted from blood. Subset given: CD45RA+ positively selected. The receptors come from a woman between 25 and 40 years old in good health.

The V and J genes are TRBV5-1 and TRBJ1-6, with D possibly matching TRBD1 (5 bases). Per germline, CDR1 SGHRS and CDR2 YFSETQ. This CDR3 has 14 residues. V was shortened by 1 base and J by 10 bases, with 12 bases between the two germline ends. The CDR3 sequence: CASSLTGPGSPLHF. In nucleotides, the CDR3 is TGCGCCAGCAGCTTGACAGGACCTGGATCACCCCTCCACTTT.

This chain connects TRBV11-2 to TRBJ2-1; 11 bases line up with TRBD2. Unmatched junction bases numbered 6, after V lost 5 bases and J lost 6 bases. Germline lookup yields CDR1 SGHAT and CDR2 FQNNGV. CDR3 length: 15 residues. DNA of the CDR3: TGTGCCAGCAGCGAACTAGCGGGAGTTCTCAATGAGCAGTTCTTC. This codes for CASSELAGVLNEQFF.

The rearrangement uses TRBV28 and TRBJ2-7; possibly TRBD2 for D (6 bases). The CDR3 covers 14 residues. From germline, CDR1 is MDHEN and CDR2 SYDVKM. V gave up 5 bases and J gave up 3 bases, with 14 bases separating them. In DNA form, the CDR3 reads TGTGCCAGCAGTCACGCCGGAGGGGTCTACGAGCAGTACTTC. Translation gives CASSHAGGVYEQYF.

V and J are TRBV7-9 and TRBJ1-2; D unclear. In germline, CDR1 is SEHNR, CDR2 FQNEAQ (reference sequence). CDR3 length: 12 residues. Trimming took off 1 base at V and 6 bases at J, with 6 bases between the two ends. In DNA form, the CDR3 reads TGTGCCAGCAGCTTAGGGGTGGATGGCTACACCTTC. Its protein is CASSLGVDGYTF.

This sequence joins TRBV18 and TRBJ2-7, with 7 positions matching TRBD1. Germline-derived CDR1 and CDR2 are KGHSH and LQKENI. Germline trimming cut 3 bases from V and 3 bases from J; bases unmatched to any gene: 11. This CDR3 is 16 amino acids long. Here the CDR3 DNA reads TGTGCCAGCTCACCGACACCGGGACAGACAAACTACGAGCAGTACTTC. Protein product: CASSPTPGQTNYEQYF.

This CDR3 reads CASSFSPPLHF. The CDR3 DNA reads TGTGCCAGCAGTTTTTCCCCACCCCTCCACTTT. The V gene is TRBV28, the J gene TRBJ1-6; D not resolved. In germline, CDR1 is MDHEN, CDR2 SYDVKM. The CDR3 length is 11 residues. The ends were cut back, 3 bases at V and 11 bases at J, with 5 bases in the middle.

The rearrangement joins TRBV5-1 to TRBJ2-5; 9 nucleotides agree with TRBD2. This CDR3 has 14 residues. Trimming at V came to 4 bases and at J to 5 bases, leaving 6 bases not matched to a gene. Germline assignment: CDR1 SGHRS and CDR2 YFSETQ. The CDR3 region has the DNA TGCGCCAGCAGCCCGGGGACTAGCCGTGAGACCCAGTACTTC. It specifies CASSPGTSRETQYF.

The chain couples TRBV2 to TRBJ1-3; a weak D match, TRBD1 (6 bases). V lost 4 bases and J lost 2, with 21 bases in between. The length of the CDR3 is 18 residues. Looked up from germline, CDR1 is SNHLY and CDR2 is FYNNEI. The CDR3 DNA sequence: TGTGCCAGCAGTGCCCGGGGGCTGTTGGGATTAGCTGGAAACACCATATATTTT. Its protein is CASSARGLLGLAGNTIYF.

The chain employs TRBV30 and TRBJ1-2; the D is unclear. Germline loops: CDR1 GTSNPN, CDR2 SVGIG (reference sequence). The CDR3 extends over 15 amino acids. Trimming pared 3 bases from V and 0 bases from J, leaving 14 bases between. CDR3 residues: CAWRLMGKANYGYTF. CDR3 coding DNA: TGTGCCTGGAGATTGATGGGGAAAGCTAACTATGGCTACACCTTC. Using reference TRBV30 and TRBJ1-2 for the parts outside the CDR3, the full variable domain is SQTIHQWPATLVQPVGSPLSLECTVEGTSNPNLYWYRQAAGRGLQLLFYSVGIGQISSEVPQNLSASRPQDRQFILSSKKLLLSDSGFYLCAWRLMGKANYGYTFGSGTRLTVV.

The chain joins TRBV7-4 to TRBJ1-3; D perhaps matches TRBD1 (5 bases). This CDR3 region has 18 residues. CDR1 is SGHVT and CDR2 is SQSDAQ in the germline V gene. Deletions cut 0 bases from V and 8 bases from J, with 23 bases between. CDR3 nucleotides: TGTGCCAGCAGCTTAGCGCTCTCGACAGCTCGCGGCCTATACACCATATATTTT. As protein: CASSLALSTARGLYTIYF.

This chain uses TRBV7-9 with TRBJ2-2; D not resolved. The CDR3 has 16 residues. Deletions cut 5 bases from V and 0 bases from J, with 13 bases between. Per germline, CDR1 SEHNR and CDR2 FQNEAQ (reference sequence). Here the CDR3 DNA reads TGTGCCAGCAGCCAAATAAGGTGGGCGAACACCGGGGAGCTGTTTTTT. Protein product: CASSQIRWANTGELFF.

In nucleotides, the CDR3 is TGTGCCAGCAGCACTCTAGCGGGAGGGCCTGTCGGGGAGCTGTTTTTT. This sequence encodes CASSTLAGGPVGELFF. The chain is built from TRBV9 and TRBJ2-2; 12 nucleotides match TRBD2. The CDR3 has 16 residues. Per the germline V gene, CDR1 is SGDLS and CDR2 is YYNGEE. Unmatched junction bases numbered 8, after V lost 4 bases and J lost 7 bases.

The V and J genes are TRBV15 and TRBJ2-1; 10 nucleotides agree with TRBD1. Germline V CDR1 and CDR2: LNHNV, YYDKDF (reference sequence). The CDR3 runs to 16 residues. V shed 1 base, J shed 7 bases, and the junction held 7 bases outside the gene matches. The CDR3 sequence is CATSRGRDRGANEQFF. CDR3 sequence (DNA): TGTGCCACCAGCAGAGGCCGGGACAGGGGAGCGAATGAGCAGTTCTTC. The entire variable domain, with the rest obtained from reference TRBV15 and TRBJ2-1, is as follows: DAMVIQNPRYQVTQFGKPVTLSCSQTLNHNVMYWYQQKSSQAPKLLFHYYDKDFNNEADTPDNFQSRRPNTSFCFLDIRSPGLGDTAMYLCATSRGRDRGANEQFFGPGTRLTVL.

The rearrangement links TRBV5-6 to TRBJ2-7; D remains ambiguous. The CDR3 loop spans 18 amino acids. The V gene's germline CDR1 is SGHDT and CDR2 YYEEEE. V lost 3 bases, J lost 4 bases, and 26 bases lay in between. This chain's CDR3 is CASSSLTGPQIAEYEQYF. CDR3 coding DNA: TGTGCCAGCAGCTCCCTGACCGGGCCACAAATAGCAGAATACGAGCAGTACTTC.